Listed here are 17 T cell receptor beta chains from one sample, sequenced in a study of shared clonotypes between healthy human individuals (dated by TCRdb to about 2020). To prepare the library, the immunoSEQ multiplex PCR assay was applied. In its TCRdb copy, this immuneACCESS table keeps in-frame sequences only and misses some clones. Where compared with another copy, unresolved V genes explain less than half of these, and the others have no known cause. The sample yields over a million clones; around 74% were counted once. The top ten hold approximately 1.5% of the sample. Sequencing was carried out using memory CD4+ T cells sorted from blood. Interpreted using the paper, the cell subset or site label stands for: CD45RA-negative fraction. All receptors derive from a man aged 18 to 30 in good health.

This chain uses TRBV30 with TRBJ1-1, with 7 bases fitting TRBD1. This CDR3 comprises 13 residues. The trim removed 5 bases at V and 3 bases at J, leaving 6 bases unmatched. Germline V gene data show CDR1 as GTSNPN and CDR2 as SVGIG (reference sequence). CDR3 residues: CAWARGLDTEAFF. The CDR3 DNA reads as TGTGCCTGGGCCAGGGGGTTGGACACTGAAGCTTTCTTT.

The chain has TRBV7-3 and TRBJ1-2, with TRBD1 as a possible D gene (5 bases). The length of the CDR3 is 14 residues. Germline-derived CDR1 and CDR2 are SGHTA and FQGTGA. Deletions cut 5 bases from V and 8 bases from J, with 18 bases between. The CDR3 protein is CASSLYGAEQGYTF. The DNA for the CDR3 is TGTGCCAGCAGCCTCTACGGGGCAGAGCAGGGCTACACCTTC.

The sample holds many counts of this clone. The identical CDR3 is also encoded by other nucleotide sequences in the sample. This chain uses TRBV19 with TRBJ1-5; D possibly corresponds to TRBD1 (6 bases). Germline-derived CDR1 and CDR2 are LNHDA and SQIVND (reference sequence). The CDR3 length is 14 residues. The ends were cut back, 3 bases at V and 3 bases at J, with 9 bases in the middle. This CDR3 reads CASSIGQSNQPQHF. Here the CDR3 DNA reads TGTGCCAGTAGTATTGGACAGTCCAATCAGCCCCAGCATTTT.

The chain recombines TRBV11-1 with TRBJ1-2, with 12 bases matching TRBD1. The CDR3 sequence is 16 residues long. CDR1 and CDR2 (germline): SGHAT, FQDESV (reference sequence). V was clipped by 1 base and J by 6 bases; unmatched bases: 6. The CDR3 is CASSLDAGTGGDGYTF. CDR3 DNA sequence: TGTGCCAGCAGCTTAGACGCGGGGACAGGGGGCGATGGCTACACCTTC. Based on the CDR3 plus reference TRBV11-1 and TRBJ1-2, the full variable domain is EAEVAQSPRYKITEKSQAVAFWCDPISGHATLYWYRQILGQGPELLVQFQDESVVDDSQLPKDRFSAERLKGVDSTLKIQPAELGDSAMYLCASSLDAGTGGDGYTFGSGTRLTVV.

The chain links TRBV9 to TRBJ2-3; perhaps D is TRBD1 or TRBD2 (5 bases each). CDR3 size: 14 residues. Germline V gene lookup returns CDR1 SGDLS and CDR2 YYNGEE. V lost 3 bases and J 5 bases, leaving 13 bases between the germline ends. The CDR3 region has the DNA TGTGCCAGCAGCGACGGTCCTGGGGGAGATACGCAGTATTTT. Its protein is CASSDGPGGDTQYF.

This clone occurred a few times. CDR3: CASIPSRQGWYGYTF. The CDR3 DNA sequence: TGTGCCAGTATCCCAAGTCGACAGGGGTGGTATGGCTACACCTTC. V usage is TRBV19 and J usage is TRBJ1-2, with 8 bases aligning to TRBD1. From germline, CDR1 is LNHDA and CDR2 SQIVND (reference sequence). The CDR3 runs 15 residues. Losses at the gene ends were 7 bases for V and 5 bases for J; bases not matched to a gene: 12.

This clone was found a few times. The rearrangement uses TRBV5-1 and TRBJ1-2; D is perhaps TRBD1 (6 bases). CDR1 SGHRS and CDR2 YFSETQ come from the germline V gene. V was cut by 0 bases and J by 1 base, with 10 bases left in between. CDR3 length: 15 residues. This CDR3 reads CASSLDDRRNYGYTF. CDR3 nucleotide sequence: TGCGCCAGCAGCTTGGATGACAGGCGTAACTATGGCTACACCTTC. The full variable domain, with the rest looked up from reference TRBV5-1 and TRBJ1-2, is KAGVTQTPRYLIKTRGQQVTLSCSPISGHRSVSWYQQTPGQGLQFLFEYFSETQRNKGNFPGRFSGRQFSNSRSEMNVSTLELGDSALYLCASSLDDRRNYGYTFGSGTRLTVV.

The rearrangement uses TRBV29-1 and TRBJ1-2; the match to TRBD1 covers 8 bases. CDR1 and CDR2 from the germline V gene are SQVTM and ANQGSEA. Trimming cost V 4 bases and J 4 bases; bases outside gene matches: 5. This CDR3 region has 13 residues. The CDR3 bases are TGCAGCGTTGCAGGGGGCGAGAGCTATGGCTACACCTTC. It codes for CSVAGGESYGYTF.

A word on this clone: This CDR3 is also generated by other DNA sequences in the sample. The CDR3 sequence: CASSLDGGRDQPQHF. CDR3 nucleotides: TGTGCCAGCAGCTTAGATGGAGGGCGCGACCAGCCCCAGCATTTT. The genes are TRBV11-2 and TRBJ1-5; D is uncertain. V lost 0 bases to trimming and J lost 7 bases, with 13 bases between them. This CDR3 spans 15 amino acids. Germline CDR1 and CDR2: SGHAT and FQNNGV. The whole variable domain, filled in from reference TRBV11-2 and TRBJ1-5, reads EAGVAQSPRYKIIEKRQSVAFWCNPISGHATLYWYQQILGQGPKLLIQFQNNGVVDDSQLPKDRFSAERLKGVDSTLKIQPAKLEDSAVYLCASSLDGGRDQPQHFGDGTRLSIL.

The gene calls are TRBV9 and TRBJ2-2; D unresolved. Trimming pared 1 base from V and 0 bases from J, leaving 4 bases between. The CDR3 is 14 residues long. The germline V gene encodes CDR1 SGDLS and CDR2 YYNGEE. CDR3 sequence (DNA): TGTGCCAGCAGCGTACCCCCGAACACCGGGGAGCTGTTTTTT. Protein product: CASSVPPNTGELFF.

The chain recombines TRBV2 with TRBJ1-6, with TRBD1 as a possible D gene (6 bases). Per germline, CDR1 SNHLY and CDR2 FYNNEI. The CDR3 contains 11 residues. V was pared by 8 bases and J by 12 bases, with 11 bases between. CDR3 nucleotides: TGTGCCAGCTTGGGACAAGGACCCCTCCACTTT. It specifies CASLGQGPLHF.

The chain has TRBV6-5 and TRBJ2-3, with D maybe TRBD1 (6 bases). Germline V gene data show CDR1 as MNHEY and CDR2 as SVGAGI. V lost 11 bases and J lost 0, with 12 bases in between. The length of the CDR3 is 13 residues. The CDR3 nucleotides read TGTGCCGGGGGCGGAACTAGCACAGATACGCAGTATTTT. Translation gives CAGGGTSTDTQYF.

The J gene is TRBJ1-1, the V gene TRBV6-1, with 10 bases matching TRBD1. The CDR3 has 15 residues. The germline CDR1 and CDR2 sequences are MNHNS and SASEGT. With 6 bases clipped from V and 0 bases from J, the junction kept 4 bases outside the gene matches. CDR3 bases: TGTGCCAGCAGAGACAGGGGGCGCATGAACACTGAAGCTTTCTTT. It specifies CASRDRGRMNTEAFF.

Only a few counts were recorded for this clone. This chain connects TRBV30 to TRBJ1-1; 8 bases are a match to TRBD1. The length of the CDR3 is 13 residues. V was clipped by 2 bases and J by 5 bases; unmatched bases: 4. The germline CDR1 and CDR2 sequences are GTSNPN and SVGIG (reference sequence). The CDR3 sequence: CAWSPRQGTEAFF. CDR3 nucleotides: TGTGCCTGGAGTCCTAGACAGGGGACTGAAGCTTTCTTT.

The chain couples TRBV7-8 to TRBJ2-3; D not certain. The germline V gene has CDR1 SGHVS and CDR2 FQNEAQ. Trimming cost V 5 bases and J 2 bases, with 11 bases left between them. CDR3 length: 14 residues. CDR3 nucleotide sequence: TGTGCCAGCAGCACCCGACTCATCACAGATACGCAGTATTTT. Amino acid sequence: CASSTRLITDTQYF.

The gene calls are TRBV5-8 and TRBJ1-4; 7 nucleotides line up with TRBD1. V was pared by 2 bases and J by 7 bases, with 8 bases of the junction left unmatched. Looked up from germline, CDR1 is SGHTS and CDR2 is YDEGEE. This CDR3 has 15 amino acids. This CDR3 reads CASSFDDREGEKLFF. The CDR3 DNA follows: TGTGCCAGCAGCTTTGATGACAGGGAAGGTGAAAAACTGTTTTTT.

The chain carries TRBV4-2 and TRBJ2-3; D tentatively fits TRBD1 or TRBD2 (5 bases each). Germline values: CDR1 LGHNA, CDR2 YNFKEQ. With 4 bases removed from V and 4 bases from J, the gap between germline ends came to 15 bases. CDR3 length equals 15 residues. CDR3 amino acids: CASSLVPGPPDTQYF. The CDR3 DNA reads as TGTGCCAGCAGCCTCGTCCCGGGGCCCCCAGATACGCAGTATTTT.